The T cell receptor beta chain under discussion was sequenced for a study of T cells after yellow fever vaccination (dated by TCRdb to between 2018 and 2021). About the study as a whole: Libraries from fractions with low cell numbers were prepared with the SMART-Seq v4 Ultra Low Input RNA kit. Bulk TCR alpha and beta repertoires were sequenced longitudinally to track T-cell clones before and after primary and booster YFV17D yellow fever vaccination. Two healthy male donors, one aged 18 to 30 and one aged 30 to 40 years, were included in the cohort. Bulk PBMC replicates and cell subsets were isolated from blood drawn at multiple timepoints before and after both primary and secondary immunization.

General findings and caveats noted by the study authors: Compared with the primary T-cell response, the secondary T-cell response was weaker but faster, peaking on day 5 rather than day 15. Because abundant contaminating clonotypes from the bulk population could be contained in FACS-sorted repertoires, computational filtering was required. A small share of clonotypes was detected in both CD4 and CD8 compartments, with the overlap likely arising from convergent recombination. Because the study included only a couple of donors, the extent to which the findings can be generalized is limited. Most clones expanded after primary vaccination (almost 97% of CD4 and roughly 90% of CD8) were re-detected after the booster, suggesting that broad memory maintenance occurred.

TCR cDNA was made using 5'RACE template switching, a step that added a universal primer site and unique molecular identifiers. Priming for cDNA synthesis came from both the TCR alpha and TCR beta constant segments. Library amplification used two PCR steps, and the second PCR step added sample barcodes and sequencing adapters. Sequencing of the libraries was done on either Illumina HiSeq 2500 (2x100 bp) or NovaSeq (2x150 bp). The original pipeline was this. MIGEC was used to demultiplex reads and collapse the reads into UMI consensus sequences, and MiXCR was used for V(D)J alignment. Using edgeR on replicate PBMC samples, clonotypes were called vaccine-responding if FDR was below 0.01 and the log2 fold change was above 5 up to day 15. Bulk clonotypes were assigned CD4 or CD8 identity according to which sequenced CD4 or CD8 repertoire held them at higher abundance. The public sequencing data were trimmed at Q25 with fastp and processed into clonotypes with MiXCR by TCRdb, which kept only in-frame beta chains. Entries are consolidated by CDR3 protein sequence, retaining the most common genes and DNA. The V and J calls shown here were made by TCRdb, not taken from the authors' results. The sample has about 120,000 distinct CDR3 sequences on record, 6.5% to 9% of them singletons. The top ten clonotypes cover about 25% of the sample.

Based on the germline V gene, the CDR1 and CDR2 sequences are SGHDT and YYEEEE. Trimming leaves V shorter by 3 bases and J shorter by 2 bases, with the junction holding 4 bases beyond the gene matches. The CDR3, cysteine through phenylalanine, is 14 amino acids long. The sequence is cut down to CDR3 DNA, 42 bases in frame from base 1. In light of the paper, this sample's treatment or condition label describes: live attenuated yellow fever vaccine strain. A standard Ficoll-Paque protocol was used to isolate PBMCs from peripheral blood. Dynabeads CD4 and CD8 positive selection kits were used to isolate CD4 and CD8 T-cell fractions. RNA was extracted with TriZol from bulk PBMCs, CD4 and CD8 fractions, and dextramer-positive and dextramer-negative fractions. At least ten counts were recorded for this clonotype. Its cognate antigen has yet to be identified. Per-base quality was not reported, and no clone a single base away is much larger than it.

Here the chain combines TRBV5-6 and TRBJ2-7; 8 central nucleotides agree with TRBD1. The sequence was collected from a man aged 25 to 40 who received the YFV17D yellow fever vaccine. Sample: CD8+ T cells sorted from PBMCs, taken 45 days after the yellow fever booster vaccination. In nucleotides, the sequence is TGTGCCAGCAGCTCAGACAGGGGAACCTACGAGCAGTACTTC. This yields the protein CASSSDRGTYEQYF.